The present T cell receptor (beta chain) was sequenced within a study of shared clonotypes between healthy human individuals (dated by TCRdb to the early 2020s). Broadly, across the study: The cohort included a few men and a couple of women between 18 and 49 years of age. For each donor, CD4 naive and CD4 memory were each given three plates, CD8 naive was given two plates, and CD8 memory was given one plate. Blood TCR repertoires of a handful of healthy adults were deeply sequenced to estimate repertoire size and the extent of clonotype sharing between individuals. To increase sequencing depth and limit assay-specific biases, different laboratories used diverse techniques to prepare libraries and sequence TCR repertoires. Per donor, leukapheresis produced somewhere between about 0.85 and 9.5 billion PBMCs.

For this clone: The clone's antigen remains unknown. No base quality values were provided; no much bigger clone lies one nucleotide off.

The donors were healthy, HIV-negative adults with no recently reported acute infections or vaccinations. Only Caucasian adults living in Nashville, Tennessee, USA were represented among the donors. Magnetic negative selection was used to enrich CD4+ T cells, after which naive cells were positively selected on CD45RA and the negative fraction became the memory subset. Blood was obtained by leukapheresis, after which PBMCs were separated by Ficoll-Histopaque density gradient centrifugation and cryopreserved in liquid nitrogen vapor phase. Purity and quantity of every magnetically sorted T cell population were checked by analytical flow cytometry. Each sorted fraction had its genomic DNA isolated and then quantified by UV absorbance on a Nanodrop 2000c. Using the deep immunoSEQ assay, multiplex PCR amplified TCR CDR3 regions from genomic DNA. Extracted genomic DNA from each cell subset was spread evenly across all wells of several immunoSEQ 96-well plates, with each plate serving as a replicate. For sorted subsets, each replicate PCR was loaded with around 200 ng genomic DNA, equivalent to some 31,000 T cell genomes. Purified libraries were measured with a Qubit 3.0 fluorometer, size-checked on a Bioanalyzer 2100, and measured again with the KAPA Library Quantification kit. Every immunoSEQ 96-well plate was sequenced on a dedicated single-read 150-cycle Illumina NextSeq 550 flow cell. In the original analysis: Because only junctional sequences without quality scores were contained in the immunoSEQ output, filtering matching that applied to full-length reads could not be performed. Sequences were annotated with PyIR, a Python wrapper for IgBLAST v1.9, using IMGT germline references to assign V/J genes and CDR3. Reads were filtered out if the reads had weak V/J assignments (E-value above 1e-6), no CDR3, stop codons, out-of-frame junctions, or ambiguous translated residues. A V3J clonotype was defined by an identical inferred V gene, J gene, and CDR3 amino acid sequence. Percentage overlap between repertoires was calculated by dividing the number of shared unique clonotypes by the size of the smaller repertoire. Repertoire richness was assessed with RTK rarefaction, the Chao1 estimator, and Recon v2.1 estimates of unobserved clonotypes. For all TCRbeta clonotypes obtained by the gDNA method from four donors, generation probabilities were computed with OLGA. Entries here come from immuneACCESS through TCRdb and include only in-frame sequences with V and J called. Some clones fail to appear in such tables; in the studies checked, an unresolved V gene covers under half of the shortfall, and the cause of the remainder is unknown. The DNA gave D and trimming, while V, J and clone size come from that table. The sample table holds roughly 1,500,000 clones, of which roughly 98% were seen once. Jointly, the top ten make up roughly 0.45% of the sample.

V is cut by 4 bases and J by 3 bases, and the space between the germline ends is 13 bases. From the cysteine through the phenylalanine, the CDR3 covers 14 amino acids. Only CDR3 DNA is held: 42 bases, read in frame from base 1. From the germline V gene (reference sequence), CDR1 is WNHNN and CDR2 is SYGVQD. Results and caveats for the whole study, not just this receptor: Naive subsets generally had larger estimated clonotype richness than memory subsets did. Sampling was restricted to blood, and TCR repertoires in tissue are likely to differ from TCR repertoires in blood. Clonotypes shared by all four sorted-subset donors showed higher generation probabilities than non-shared clonotypes. The small number of donors limited the genetic and exposure-history diversity represented. Even with the large sequencing depth, rarefaction of the sorted-subset datasets indicated that sequencing was incomplete. Based on pairwise subsampling, the degree of clonotype sharing among donors was expected to be affected by sequencing depth. Approximately 4.8% of naive CD4, around 3.5% of naive CD8, about 2.5% of memory CD4, and around 0.4% of memory CD8 clonotypes were shared across a few donors.

The source of this sequence is a man aged 30-40 years in good health. Sequencing was carried out using naive CD4+ T cells sorted from blood. The intended sense of this specimen's cell subset or site label: CD45RA+ positively selected. This chain is built from TRBV10-1 and TRBJ2-7; tentative D gene TRBD2, with 5 bases matching. The CDR3 here reads CASSGTGENYEQYF. The nucleotide sequence reads TGCGCCAGCAGTGGGACTGGTGAAAACTACGAGCAGTACTTC.